The 31 T cell receptor beta chains given below trace back to one sample, sequenced in a study of CD8 T cells in ankylosing spondylitis. TCRdb independently ran MiXCR on the 5' RACE reads; one entry per CDR3 protein. The sample lists some 840,000 distinct CDR3 sequences; roughly 10% were seen once. Study outcomes and limitations: A motif in TCR beta, a set of eight highly homologous variants, appeared characteristic of ankylosing spondylitis blood.

These receptors have no known antigen. The sequencing sample was made of blood, either unsorted or a sorted T cell fraction (not recorded which). The receptors here all came from a male donor with ankylosing spondylitis.

The chain joins TRBV20-1 to TRBJ1-2; D not certain. The germline CDR1 and CDR2 sequences are DFQATT and SNEGSKA (reference sequence). The ends were cut back, 6 bases at V and 5 bases at J, with 16 bases in the middle. This CDR3 region has 13 residues. DNA for the CDR3: TGCAGTGCCGCAACGGCGCTAGGGTATGGCTACACCTTC. Its translation is CSAATALGYGYTF.

This clonotype was detected a few times. This chain uses TRBV7-2 with TRBJ1-5; perhaps TRBD1 as D (5 bases). This CDR3 region has 16 residues. V was shortened by 4 bases and J by 7 bases, with 20 bases between the two germline ends. The germline V gene encodes CDR1 SGHTA and CDR2 FQGNSA. CDR3 nucleotide sequence: TGTGCCAGCAGCTCCCGCCTGGCGGGGGGTTTGCAGCCCCAGCATTTT. Translated, it gives CASSSRLAGGLQPQHF. Drawing the rest from reference TRBV7-2 and TRBJ1-5, the complete variable domain is GAGVSQSPSNKVTEKGKDVELRCDPISGHTALYWYRQSLGQGLEFLIYFQGNSAPDKSGLPSDRFSAERTGGSVSTLTIQRTQQEDSAVYLCASSSRLAGGLQPQHFGDGTRLSIL.

The count of this clonotype is one. The chain uses TRBV5-1 and TRBJ2-2; 8 bases agree with TRBD1. Looked up from germline, CDR1 is SGHRS and CDR2 is YFSETQ. V shed 4 bases, J shed 4 bases, and the junction held 6 bases outside the gene matches. The CDR3 spans 15 residues. This chain's CDR3 is CASSTLGQVTGELFF. For the CDR3, the DNA is TGCGCCAGCAGCACACTGGGACAGGTCACCGGGGAGCTGTTTTTT.

V and J are TRBV27 and TRBJ2-5; perhaps D is TRBD1 or TRBD2 (6 bases each). The CDR3 sequence is 14 residues long. Trimming took off 5 bases at V and 1 base at J, with 11 bases between the two ends. CDR1 is MNHEY, CDR2 SMNVEV, per germline (reference sequence). The CDR3 DNA is TGTGCCAGCAGTGTCGGGGGCCCCCAAGAGACCCAGTACTTC. This sequence encodes CASSVGGPQETQYF.

This clonotype was observed a handful of times. The junction departs from germline at one end; a sequencing error may be responsible. V usage is TRBV11-2 and J usage is TRBJ2-3; possibly TRBD1 or TRBD2 for D (6 bases each). This CDR3 comprises 18 residues. Germline V gene sequence: CDR1 SGHAT, CDR2 FQNNGV. CDR3 sequence reads: CASSLDGGRRVSTDTQYF. CDR3 nucleotide sequence: TGTGCCAGCAGCCTAGATGGGGGGCGACGTGTGAGCACAGATACGCAGTATTTT.

The genes are TRBV7-2 and TRBJ1-1; D is unclear. V was pared by 0 bases and J by 3 bases, with 8 bases between. The V gene's germline CDR1 is SGHTA and CDR2 FQGNSA. The CDR3 has 14 residues. The CDR3 protein is CASSLALVDTEAFF. The CDR3 nucleotides are TGTGCCAGCAGCTTAGCGCTGGTGGACACTGAAGCTTTCTTT.

At least ten counts were recorded for this clonotype. V gene TRBV10-3 combines with J gene TRBJ1-1, with D hard to call. The CDR3 is 18 amino acids. CDR1 is ENHRY and CDR2 is SYGVKD in the germline V gene. Trimming left V 4 bases short and J 5 bases short, with 26 bases between. The CDR3, as DNA: TGTGCCATCAGTGGCTCCCCCCTCACACATAATGCGGTGACTGAAGCTTTCTTT. Encoded protein: CAISGSPLTHNAVTEAFF.

J is TRBJ2-2 and V is TRBV29-1; the match to TRBD2 covers 7 bases. From germline, CDR1 is SQVTM and CDR2 ANQGSEA. The CDR3 runs to 14 residues. V was clipped by 7 bases and J by 3 bases; unmatched bases: 8. The CDR3 loop is CSATRLADTGELFF. The CDR3 region has the DNA TGCAGCGCCACCCGACTAGCTGACACCGGGGAGCTGTTTTTT.

The table lists this clonotype with a few counts. The V and J genes are TRBV6-5 and TRBJ2-7; 7 bases match TRBD1. The CDR3 length is 17 residues. The germline gives CDR1 MNHEY, CDR2 SVGAGI. V gave up 2 bases and J gave up 3 bases; unmatched junction bases: 13. The CDR3 is CASSYQDRDNAYYEQYF. The CDR3 DNA sequence: TGTGCCAGCAGTTACCAAGACAGGGATAACGCCTACTACGAGCAGTACTTC.

This clonotype was seen a handful of times. This rearrangement joins TRBV15 to TRBJ2-2; D possibly corresponds to TRBD2 (5 bases). CDR1 LNHNV and CDR2 YYDKDF come from the germline V gene (reference sequence). V was cut by 10 bases and J by 7 bases, with 22 bases left in between. There are 15 residues in the CDR3. Here the CDR3 reads CAITTGVLRSGELFF. DNA of the CDR3: TGTGCCATTACGACCGGGGTTTTGAGGAGCGGGGAGCTGTTTTTT.

The table lists this clonotype with many counts. The chain is built from TRBV7-2 and TRBJ2-7, with D possibly matching TRBD1 (6 bases). Germline V gene sequence: CDR1 SGHTA, CDR2 FQGNSA. The ends were cut back, 5 bases at V and 7 bases at J, with 24 bases in the middle. CDR3 length equals 16 residues. The CDR3 loop is CASSREGTTITEEQYF. CDR3 DNA: TGTGCCAGCAGCCGGGAAGGGACAACCATTACTGAGGAGCAGTACTTC. The whole variable domain, remainder taken from reference TRBV7-2 and TRBJ2-7, is GAGVSQSPSNKVTEKGKDVELRCDPISGHTALYWYRQSLGQGLEFLIYFQGNSAPDKSGLPSDRFSAERTGGSVSTLTIQRTQQEDSAVYLCASSREGTTITEEQYFGPGTRLTVT.

This clonotype was seen only a few times. The genes are TRBV5-1 and TRBJ2-7; D gene unclear. CDR3 length equals 14 residues. The V and J ends lost 0 bases and 3 bases respectively, with 10 bases between them. Germline lookup yields CDR1 SGHRS and CDR2 YFSETQ. CDR3 sequence reads: CASSLGVIGYEQYF. CDR3 sequence (DNA): TGCGCCAGCAGCTTGGGGGTGATAGGCTACGAGCAGTACTTC.

This clonotype was counted a few times. The V call is TRBV12-3 or TRBV12-4, the J call TRBJ2-7; TRBD1 matches 8 bases. This CDR3 has 15 amino acids. Germline trimming cut 6 bases from V and 7 bases from J; bases unmatched to any gene: 14. CDR3 coding DNA: TGTGCCAGCAGCGCCGGGACAGGTCCTTTCCGAGAGCAGTACTTC. Protein sequence: CASSAGTGPFREQYF.

This clonotype was found a few times. The V and J genes are TRBV27 and TRBJ1-5, with D possibly being TRBD1 (6 bases). The V gene lost 5 bases and the J gene lost 4 bases, with 18 bases spanning the gap. CDR1 and CDR2 (germline): MNHEY, SMNVEV (reference sequence). The CDR3 totals 16 residues. The CDR3 protein is CASSEVGGPRNQPQHF. In nucleotides, the CDR3 is TGTGCCAGCAGTGAGGTTGGGGGCCCGAGAAATCAGCCCCAGCATTTT.

The chain joins TRBV7-9 to TRBJ1-1, with D possibly matching TRBD1 (6 bases). V was pared by 5 bases and J by 5 bases, with 15 bases between. The CDR3 sequence is 14 residues long. CDR1 and CDR2 (germline): SEHNR, FQNEAQ (reference sequence). The CDR3 here is CASSPGRGRTEAFF. In DNA, the CDR3 is TGTGCCAGCAGCCCTGGAAGGGGGAGAACTGAAGCTTTCTTT.

The chain carries TRBV6-2 or TRBV6-3 and TRBJ2-5; D remains unclear. V was trimmed by 2 bases and J by 5 bases, leaving 15 bases between them. Germline CDR1 reads MNHEY; CDR2 reads SVGEGT. CDR3 length equals 15 residues. As DNA, the CDR3 is TGTGCCAGCAGTTACGGGCGACAATTCACGGAGACCCAGTACTTC. This codes for CASSYGRQFTETQYF.

The CDR3 sequence: CSAFFLIADTQYF. DNA of the CDR3: TGCAGTGCCTTCTTCCTCATCGCAGATACGCAGTATTTT. The gene calls are TRBV20-1 and TRBJ2-3; D gene ambiguous. CDR3 length equals 13 residues. V was shortened by 6 bases and J by 4 bases, with 14 bases between the two germline ends. The germline V gene has CDR1 DFQATT and CDR2 SNEGSKA (reference sequence).

This clonotype was found many times. The V gene is TRBV5-1, the J gene TRBJ2-1, with D perhaps matching TRBD1 (6 bases). Trimming left V 3 bases short and J 3 bases short, with 13 bases between. CDR1 SGHRS and CDR2 YFSETQ come from the germline V gene. The CDR3 runs to 15 residues. For the CDR3, the DNA is TGCGCCAGCAGCTGGACGGACAGTTTCTACAATGAGCAGTTCTTC. Its translation: CASSWTDSFYNEQFF.

The chain has TRBV13 and TRBJ1-5; D not certain. Looked up from germline, CDR1 is PRHDT and CDR2 is FYEKMQ (reference sequence). The CDR3 runs to 15 residues. V lost 3 bases to trimming and J lost 0 bases, with 9 bases between them. The CDR3 here is CASSFGRYSNQPQHF. CDR3 DNA sequence: TGTGCCAGCAGCTTTGGACGATATAGCAATCAGCCCCAGCATTTT.

This clonotype was counted at least ten times. The chain combines TRBV20-1 with TRBJ1-2; no definite D call. The V end lost 3 bases, the J end lost 4 bases, and 12 bases lay between the germline ends. The CDR3 sequence is 13 residues long. Per the germline V gene, CDR1 is DFQATT and CDR2 is SNEGSKA (reference sequence). CDR3 in DNA: TGCAGTGCTAGCGCGGGCCAGGTCTATGGCTACACCTTC. Its protein product is CSASAGQVYGYTF.

The J gene is TRBJ2-1, the V gene TRBV15; 9 bases match TRBD2. The germline V gene has CDR1 LNHNV and CDR2 YYDKDF (reference sequence). V gave up 4 bases and J gave up 8 bases; unmatched junction bases: 6. This CDR3 is 14 amino acids long. In DNA, the CDR3 is TGTGCCACCAGCACGGGACTAGCTGTCTATGAGCAGTTCTTC. Translation gives CATSTGLAVYEQFF.

V gene TRBV7-2 combines with J gene TRBJ1-2; D uncertain. Trimming removed 3 bases at V and 4 bases at J, with 12 bases between. The CDR3 loop spans 14 amino acids. Germline V gene data show CDR1 as SGHTA and CDR2 as FQGNSA. The CDR3 DNA follows: TGTGCCAGCAGCTTTCCCGGACTAAGCTATGGCTACACCTTC. Amino acids: CASSFPGLSYGYTF.

This sequence joins TRBV7-2 and TRBJ1-4, with D uncertain. CDR1 is SGHTA, CDR2 FQGNSA, per germline. This CDR3 spans 15 amino acids. V lost 5 bases to trimming and J lost 1 base, with 11 bases between them. The CDR3: CASSPRIRTNEKLFF. CDR3 nucleotides: TGTGCCAGCAGCCCACGGATAAGAACTAATGAAAAACTGTTTTTT.

The V and J genes are TRBV10-3 and TRBJ2-5, with D unclear. The CDR3 spans 14 residues. CDR1 is ENHRY and CDR2 is SYGVKD in the germline V gene. V was pared by 5 bases and J by 5 bases, with 15 bases between. The chain's CDR3 is CAISLTGPSETQYF. DNA of the CDR3: TGTGCCATCAGTTTAACCGGGCCGTCGGAGACCCAGTACTTC.

CDR3 region: CASSLELFYNEQFF. In DNA, the CDR3 is TGCGCCAGCAGCTTGGAGCTGTTTTACAATGAGCAGTTCTTC. The chain links TRBV5-1 to TRBJ2-1, with D hard to call. Germline assignment: CDR1 SGHRS and CDR2 YFSETQ. The CDR3 contains 14 residues. Trimming cost V 0 bases and J 4 bases, with 8 bases left between them.

In this sample, this clonotype turned up a few times. The rearrangement links TRBV25-1 to TRBJ1-2; D not certain. V lost 2 bases and J lost 3, with 7 bases in between. The CDR3 consists of 13 residues. Germline V CDR1 and CDR2: MGHDK, SYGVNS. CDR3 in DNA: TGTGCCAGCAGTGAACTCACAGACTATGGCTACACCTTC. It is translated as CASSELTDYGYTF.

This clonotype was seen repeatedly, ten times or more. The gene calls are TRBV7-2 and TRBJ2-1; 12 bases are a match to TRBD2. The CDR3 consists of 12 residues. V lost 5 bases, J lost 15 bases, and 5 bases stayed unmatched. Germline CDR1 reads SGHTA; CDR2 reads FQGNSA. Written as DNA, the CDR3 is TGTGCCAGCAGCACCCTGACTAGCGGGAGGTTCTTC. It specifies CASSTLTSGRFF.

At least ten counts were recorded for this clonotype. V and J are TRBV19 and TRBJ1-5; D is undetermined. The CDR3 consists of 13 residues. Germline assignment: CDR1 LNHDA and CDR2 SQIVND (reference sequence). The V end was cut by 3 bases, the J end by 9 bases, with 12 bases between. The DNA of the CDR3 is TGTGCCAGTAGTATTACAGACACATCGCCCCAGCATTTT. Its protein is CASSITDTSPQHF.

This clonotype was seen a handful of times. The J gene is TRBJ2-1, the V gene TRBV25-1, with 11 nucleotides matching TRBD2. This CDR3 is built from 15 residues. In germline, CDR1 is MGHDK, CDR2 SYGVNS. Losses at the gene ends were 5 bases for V and 6 bases for J; bases not matched to a gene: 6. The CDR3, as DNA: TGTGCCAGCAGTCAACCGGGACTAGCGGTCAATGAGCAGTTCTTC. Translation gives CASSQPGLAVNEQFF.

In its sample, this clonotype was seen once. The chain recombines TRBV20-1 with TRBJ2-7; perhaps TRBD2 as D (6 bases). This CDR3 has 15 residues. Germline V gene data show CDR1 as DFQATT and CDR2 as SNEGSKA (reference sequence). Trimming shortened V by 0 bases and J by 2 bases, and 14 bases separated the two germline ends. As DNA, the CDR3 is TGCAGTGCTAGAGAACATCGCGGGGACCCCTACGAGCAGTACTTC. Protein: CSAREHRGDPYEQYF.

This clonotype has a single count. The chain is built from TRBV27 and TRBJ1-2; tentatively, D is TRBD1 (6 bases). The CDR3 is made up of 14 amino acids. CDR1 is MNHEY, CDR2 SMNVEV, per germline (reference sequence). The germline V and J ends were trimmed by 0 bases and 8 bases, with 13 bases remaining between them. Here the CDR3 reads CASSLSGGGGGYTF. The CDR3 DNA follows: TGTGCCAGCAGTTTATCGGGAGGGGGAGGAGGCTACACCTTC.